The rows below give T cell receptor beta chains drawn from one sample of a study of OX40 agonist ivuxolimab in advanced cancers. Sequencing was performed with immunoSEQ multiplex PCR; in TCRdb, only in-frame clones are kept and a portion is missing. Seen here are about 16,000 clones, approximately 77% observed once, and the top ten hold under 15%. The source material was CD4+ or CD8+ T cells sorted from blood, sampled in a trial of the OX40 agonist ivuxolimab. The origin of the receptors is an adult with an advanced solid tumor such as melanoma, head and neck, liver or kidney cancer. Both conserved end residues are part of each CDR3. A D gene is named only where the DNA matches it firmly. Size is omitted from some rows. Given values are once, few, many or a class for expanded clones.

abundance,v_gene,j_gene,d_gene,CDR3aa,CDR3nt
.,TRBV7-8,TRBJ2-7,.,CASRGNYEQYF,TGTGCCAGCAGAGGGAACTACGAGCAGTACTTC
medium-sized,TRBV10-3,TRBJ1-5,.,CAISEAGSNQPQHF,TGTGCCATCAGTGAGGCAGGGAGCAATCAGCCCCAGCATTTT
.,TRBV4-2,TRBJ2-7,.,CASSLTSVLSEQYF,TGTGCCAGCAGCTTGACCTCGGTCCTGTCCGAGCAGTACTTC
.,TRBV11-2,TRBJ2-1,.,CASSLAGNEQFF,TGTGCCAGCAGCTTAGCTGGCAATGAGCAGTTCTTC
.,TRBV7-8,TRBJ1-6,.,CASSLGGVSPLHF,TGTGCCAGCAGCTTAGGTGGCGTTTCACCCCTCCACTTT
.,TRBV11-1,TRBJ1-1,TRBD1,CASSSKVDRVTEAFF,TGTGCCAGCAGCTCGAAAGTGGACAGGGTGACTGAAGCTTTCTTT
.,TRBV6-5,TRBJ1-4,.,CASSDQTHEKLFF,TGTGCCAGCAGTGATCAAACGCATGAAAAACTGTTTTTT
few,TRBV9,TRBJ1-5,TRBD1,CASSVGDRGQPQHF,TGTGCCAGCAGCGTAGGGGACAGGGGACAGCCCCAGCATTTT
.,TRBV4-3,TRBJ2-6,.,CASSQDLASGANVLTF,TGCGCCAGCAGCCAAGATCTAGCCTCTGGGGCCAACGTCCTGACTTTC
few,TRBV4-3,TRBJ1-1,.,CASSQDGGPTEAFF,TGCGCCAGCAGCCAAGACGGGGGGCCCACTGAAGCTTTCTTT
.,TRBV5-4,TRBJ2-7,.,CASRGSDEQYF,TGTGCCAGCAGGGGCTCTGACGAGCAGTACTTC
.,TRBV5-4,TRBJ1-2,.,CASSLGGEGYTF,TGTGCCAGCAGCTTGGGGGGGGAAGGCTACACCTTC
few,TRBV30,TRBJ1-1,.,CAYTRAARTEAFF,TGTGCCTACACACGGGCAGCGCGGACTGAAGCTTTCTTT
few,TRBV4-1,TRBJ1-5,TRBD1,CASSQVGQGQPQHF,TGCGCCAGCAGCCAAGTCGGACAGGGTCAGCCCCAGCATTTT
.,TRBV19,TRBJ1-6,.,CASSIGVYNSPLHF,TGTGCCAGTAGTATTGGAGTCTATAATTCACCCCTCCACTTT
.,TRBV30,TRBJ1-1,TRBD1,CAWSLRQGGTEAFF,TGTGCCTGGAGTTTACGACAGGGGGGGACTGAAGCTTTCTTT
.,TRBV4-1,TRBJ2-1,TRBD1,CASSQAQDRGLYNEQFF,TGCGCCAGCAGCCAAGCTCAGGACAGGGGCCTCTACAATGAGCAGTTCTTC
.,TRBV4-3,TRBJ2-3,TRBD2,CASSPRVRGGGATDTQYF,TGCGCCAGCAGCCCACGGGTTCGTGGCGGGGGGGCCACAGATACGCAGTATTTT
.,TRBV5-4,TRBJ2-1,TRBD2,CASSLVRGGNEQFF,TGTGCCAGCAGCTTGGTGCGGGGGGGCAATGAGCAGTTCTTC
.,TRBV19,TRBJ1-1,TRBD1,CASLYRGEGTEAFF,TGTGCCAGTCTGTACAGGGGCGAGGGCACTGAAGCTTTCTTT
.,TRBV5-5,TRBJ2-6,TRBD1,CASSSLGQGSSGANVLTF,TGTGCCAGCAGCTCACTGGGACAGGGGAGCTCTGGGGCCAACGTCCTGACTTTC
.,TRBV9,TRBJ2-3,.,CASSVVGAPTDTQYF,TGTGCCAGCAGCGTAGTGGGGGCCCCCACAGATACGCAGTATTTT
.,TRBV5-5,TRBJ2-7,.,CASSLEKSSYEQYF,TGTGCCAGCAGCTTGGAAAAGAGCTCCTACGAGCAGTACTTC
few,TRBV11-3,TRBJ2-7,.,CASSSRQALPYEQYF,TGTGCCAGCAGCTCGAGACAGGCGCTCCCCTACGAGCAGTACTTC
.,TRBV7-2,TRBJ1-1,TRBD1,CASSSWTGNVTEAFF,TGTGCCAGCAGCTCCTGGACAGGAAATGTCACTGAAGCTTTCTTT
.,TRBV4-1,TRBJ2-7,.,CASSQVSPAYEQYF,TGCGCCAGCAGCCAAGTATCACCCGCCTACGAGCAGTACTTC
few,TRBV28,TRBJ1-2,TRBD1,CASSPRDRDFYGYTF,TGTGCCAGCAGTCCCCGGGACAGGGACTTCTATGGCTACACCTTC
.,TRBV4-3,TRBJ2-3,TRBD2,CASSQDAAGGPSLLDTQYF,TGCGCCAGCAGCCAAGATGCGGCGGGGGGGCCGAGCTTGTTAGATACGCAGTATTTT
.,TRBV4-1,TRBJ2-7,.,CASSQVSLAGPYEQYF,TGCGCCAGCAGCCAAGTCTCCTTGGCGGGACCCTACGAGCAGTACTTC
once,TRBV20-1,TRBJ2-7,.,CSASPHYEQYF,TGCAGTGCTAGCCCCCACTACGAGCAGTACTTC
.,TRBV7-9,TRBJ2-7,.,CASSPAGRGYEQYF,TGTGCCAGCAGCCCAGCGGGCAGGGGTTACGAGCAGTACTTC
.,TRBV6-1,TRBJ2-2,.,CASSEWAGSGELFF,TGTGCCAGCAGTGAATGGGCGGGGTCCGGGGAGCTGTTTTTT
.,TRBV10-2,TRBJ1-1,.,CASRNTEAFF,TGCGCCAGCAGAAACACTGAAGCTTTCTTT
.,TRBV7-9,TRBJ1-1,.,CASSQKDGANTEAFF,TGTGCCAGCAGCCAAAAGGACGGTGCGAACACTGAAGCTTTCTTT
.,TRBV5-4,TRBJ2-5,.,CASSPGETQYF,TGTGCCAGCAGCCCGGGGGAGACCCAGTACTTC
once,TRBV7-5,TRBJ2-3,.,CVRSTPSAGAFTDTQYF,TGTGTCAGAAGCACTCCTTCAGCGGGGGCCTTCACAGATACGCAGTATTTT
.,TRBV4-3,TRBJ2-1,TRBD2,CASSPSGGVYNEQFF,TGCGCCAGCAGCCCTAGCGGGGGGGTATACAATGAGCAGTTCTTC
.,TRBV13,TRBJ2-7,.,CASSLGRQLYEQYF,TGTGCCAGCAGCTTGGGACGGCAGCTATACGAGCAGTACTTC
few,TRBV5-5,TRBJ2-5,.,CASSPGEGWETQYF,TGTGCCAGCAGCCCTGGGGAAGGCTGGGAGACCCAGTACTTC
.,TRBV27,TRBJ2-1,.,CASSSDRPPYNEQFF,TGTGCCAGCAGTTCGGACCGACCCCCCTACAATGAGCAGTTCTTC
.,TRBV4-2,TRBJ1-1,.,CASSQRTMNTEAFF,TGTGCCAGCAGCCAAAGGACCATGAACACTGAAGCTTTCTTT